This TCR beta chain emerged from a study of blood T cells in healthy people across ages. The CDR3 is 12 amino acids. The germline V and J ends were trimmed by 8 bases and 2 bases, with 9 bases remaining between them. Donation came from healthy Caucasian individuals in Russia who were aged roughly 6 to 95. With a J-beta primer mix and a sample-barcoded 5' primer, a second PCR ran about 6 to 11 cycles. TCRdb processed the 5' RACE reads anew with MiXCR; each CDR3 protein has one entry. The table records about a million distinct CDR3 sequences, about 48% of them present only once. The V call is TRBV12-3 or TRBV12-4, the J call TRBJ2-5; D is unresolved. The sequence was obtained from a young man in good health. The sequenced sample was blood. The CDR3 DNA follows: TGTGCCAGCTGCGTGCGTCAAGAGACCCAGTACTTC. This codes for CASCVRQETQYF.